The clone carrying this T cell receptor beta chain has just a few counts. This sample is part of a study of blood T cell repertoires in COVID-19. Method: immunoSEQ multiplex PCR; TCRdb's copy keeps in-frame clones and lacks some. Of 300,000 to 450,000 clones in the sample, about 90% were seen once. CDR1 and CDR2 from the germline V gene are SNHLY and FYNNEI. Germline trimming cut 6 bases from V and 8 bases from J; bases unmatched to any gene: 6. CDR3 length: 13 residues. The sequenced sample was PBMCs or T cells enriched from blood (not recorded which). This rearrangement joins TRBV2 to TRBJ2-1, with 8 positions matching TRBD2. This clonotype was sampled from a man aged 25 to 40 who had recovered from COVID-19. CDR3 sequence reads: CASSHELADEQFF. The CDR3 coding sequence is TGTGCCAGCAGCCATGAACTAGCGGATGAGCAGTTCTTC.